This TCR beta chain was sequenced for a study of cytomegalovirus exposure and HLA in healthy donors. The overall study: A prior study identified 100 million to 130 million unique TCR beta sequences from 180 million or so T cells.

The CDR3 runs to 16 residues. Study-level results: In a later analysis, TCR association rates varied by HLA locus: DRB1 most, HLA-C fewest.

On this clone: The target antigen is unknown.

With 60 Vbeta and 13 Jbeta primers, the PCR was carried out. The method was immunoSEQ multiplex PCR; TCRdb's version includes in-frame clones alone and lacks a portion of them. The sample yields tens of thousands of clones, 68% seen once. This sequence originates from a young woman in good health and CMV-seronegative. The chain has TRBV12-2 and TRBJ2-7; the table assigns TRBD1, which was not confirmed against the DNA. TRBV12-2 is classified as a pseudogene. The sample was PBMCs. The CDR3 is CASRSSDRTITYEQYF. The CDR3 DNA reads as TGTGCAAGTCGCTCCTCGGACAGGACAATCACCTACGAGCAGTACTTC.